This TCR beta chain was recorded in a study of OX40 agonist ivuxolimab in advanced cancers. For the wider study: Ivuxolimab was an agonistic, fully human IgG2 monoclonal antibody directed against OX40 (CD134), a costimulatory receptor. Peripheral TCRbeta sequencing aimed to test whether ivuxolimab altered TCR sequence diversity and caused clonal T-cell expansion. The paper describes the monotherapy dose-escalation part (N of about 54 patients) of the phase I trial of ivuxolimab. Intravenous ivuxolimab was administered to patients every 2 weeks at six dose levels: 0.01, 0.1, 0.3, 1.5, 3 and 10 mg/kg. Of the roughly 50 dose-escalation patients, hepatocellular carcinoma was present in approximately 20, melanoma in roughly 15, renal cell carcinoma in 9 and head and neck cancer in 9. Partial responses occurred in three dose-escalation patients: two with cutaneous melanoma and one with hepatocellular carcinoma. A male proportion of 75% to 85% and a mean age of 60 years, ranging from roughly 23 to 90, were recorded for the dose-escalation cohort. Patients were allowed to have had prior anti-PD-1, anti-PD-L1 or anti-CTLA-4 therapy, and 40% of the dose-escalation patients had been treated with checkpoint inhibitors. Study-level results and caveats: Partial responders in the 0.1-3.0 mg/kg groups had among the lowest normalized peripheral clonal expansion, especially among CD8+ T cells. Low levels of normalized T-cell clonal expansion were also shown by some nonresponding patients. The antigen specificity of the clonally expanded peripheral T cells was not determined. At doses of 0.1 to 3.0 mg/kg, clonal expansion of both CD4+ and CD8+ blood T cells was observed from baseline to week 6. After ivuxolimab, CD8+ T cells had more expanded clones than CD4+ T cells on average.

Germline trimming: 4 bases from V, 4 bases from J; junction bases outside gene matches: 6. The CDR3 starts with the cysteine, ends with the phenylalanine, and has 14 residues. Just the 42-base CDR3 DNA is kept, in frame starting at base 1. The germline V gene supplies CDR1 SGHDT and CDR2 YYEEEE. The trial excluded patients who had a history of autoimmune disease or who were on systemic immunosuppression. Peripheral blood for TCR sequencing was collected from all dose cohorts at baseline, on cycle 4 day 1, and on cycle 7 day 1. Samples were obtained from an open-label, multicenter, first-in-human phase I dose-escalation trial of ivuxolimab. Adults with locally advanced or metastatic melanoma, renal cell carcinoma, hepatocellular carcinoma or head and neck squamous cell carcinoma were enrolled in the trial. Before TCR sequencing, CD4+ T cells and CD8+ T cells from peripheral blood were sorted into separate populations.

As to this clone: This receptor's antigen is unknown. Base qualities are missing; no much larger clone stands one base away.

For sequencing of the TCRbeta CDR3 region, genomic DNA was extracted from the sorted cells. The immunoSEQ Assay was used for sequencing of TCRbeta CDR3 regions. Imported from immuneACCESS, the table was reduced by TCRdb to in-frame sequences with V and J called. These copies leave out some clones; in studies compared against another copy, an unresolved V gene accounts for under half, and the cause of the remainder is not known. In this sample the table shows 50,000 to 55,000 clones, 80% to 90% of which occur a single time. The ten largest make up roughly a tenth of the sample. Here the chain combines TRBV5-6 and TRBJ2-3; TRBD1 aligns with 7 central bases. This specimen was CD4+ or CD8+ T cells sorted from blood, taken in a trial of the OX40 agonist ivuxolimab. The origin of this receptor is an adult with an advanced solid tumor such as melanoma, head and neck, liver or kidney cancer. The CDR3 region has the sequence CASSQTGSPDTQYF. The nucleotides are TGTGCCAGCAGCCAGACAGGGAGTCCAGATACGCAGTATTTT. With the portions outside the CDR3 filled from the reference TRBV5-6 and TRBJ2-3 genes, the complete variable region becomes DAGVTQSPTHLIKTRGQQVTLRCSPKSGHDTVSWYQQALGQGPQFIFQYYEEEERQRGNFPDRFSGHQFPNYSSELNVNALLLGDSALYLCASSQTGSPDTQYFGPGTRLTVL.